Following are 20 T cell receptor beta chains from one sample sequenced in a study of yellow fever vaccine responses in identical twins. TCRdb re-called the RT-PCR reads with MiXCR, one entry per CDR3 protein. The sample includes over 300 distinct CDR3 sequences, just under 60% of them seen just once. Sequencing was performed on T cells from blood (PBMCs), unsorted or a sorted subset (not recorded which), taken before or after yellow fever vaccination (not recorded which). Receptors were obtained from a female donor who received the yellow fever vaccine.

As to this clonotype: Germline and junction disagree at one end, which may indicate a read error. The rearrangement uses TRBV20-1 and TRBJ2-1, with 12 nucleotides matching TRBD2. Germline CDR1 and CDR2: DFQATT and SNEGSKA (reference sequence). This CDR3 has 15 residues. CDR3 DNA: TGCAGTGCAAGAGGACTAGCGGGGTTCTACAATGAGCAGTTCTTC. This encodes CSARGLAGFYNEQFF.

The V call is TRBV20-1, the J call TRBJ1-2, with D tentatively TRBD1 (5 bases). V was pared by 4 bases and J by 4 bases, with 19 bases between. This CDR3 is built from 15 residues. Germline loops: CDR1 DFQATT, CDR2 SNEGSKA (reference sequence). Here the CDR3 reads CSANRPLSGTYGYTF. Written as DNA, the CDR3 is TGCAGTGCTAACCGCCCCTTATCAGGGACCTATGGCTACACCTTC.

This clonotype came up a few times. This chain connects TRBV6-1 to TRBJ1-2, with 8 positions matching TRBD1. The CDR3 contains 17 residues. J gave up 5 bases and V 5 bases, and 16 bases lay outside the gene matches. Germline CDR1 and CDR2: MNHNS and SASEGT. CDR3 nucleotide sequence: TGTGCCAGCAGTCCATTCCCTCCGGGACAGGCCCCTTATGGCTACACCTTC. As protein: CASSPFPPGQAPYGYTF.

The rearrangement uses TRBV6-1 and TRBJ2-7, with 13 bases fitting TRBD2. The junction had 7 bases not matched to a gene; V was cut back by 5 bases and J by 0 bases. Germline V gives CDR1 MNHNS, CDR2 SASEGT. The CDR3 is made up of 17 amino acids. The CDR3 reads CASSRLAGGASSYEQYV. CDR3 in DNA: TGTGCCAGCAGTCGACTAGCGGGGGGTGCCAGCTCCTACGAGCAGTACGTC.

This clonotype was seen only a few times. J is TRBJ1-5 and V is TRBV23-1; 9 bases align to TRBD1. TRBV23-1 is an ORF for which the function is uncertain. V trimming: 0 bases; J trimming: 2 bases; junction bases outside the gene matches: 5. This CDR3 is built from 17 residues. The CDR3 here is CASSQSDRGARNQPQHF. CDR3 nucleotide sequence: TGCGCCAGCAGTCAATCCGACAGGGGGGCCCGCAATCAGCCCCAGCATTTT.

The chain has TRBV23-1 and TRBJ1-5, with D possibly matching TRBD1 (5 bases). TRBV23-1 falls under the ORF class, with uncertain function. This CDR3 region has 17 residues. Trimming cost V 3 bases and J 2 bases, with 17 bases left between them. CDR3 residues: CASSHFKGPDRNQPQHF. DNA of the CDR3: TGCGCCAGCAGTCATTTCAAGGGGCCCGACCGCAATCAGCCCCAGCATTTT.

This chain connects TRBV6-1 to TRBJ1-2; 8 nucleotides agree with TRBD1. Germline trimming cut 6 bases from V and 7 bases from J; bases unmatched to any gene: 7. The CDR3 totals 13 residues. Germline V CDR1 and CDR2: MNHNS, SASEGT. CDR3 sequence reads: CASRMQGAVGYTF. Here the CDR3 DNA reads TGTGCCAGCAGGATGCAGGGGGCGGTTGGCTACACCTTC.

The chain carries TRBV12-3 or TRBV12-4 and TRBJ2-3, with 9 bases matching TRBD2. The junction had 7 bases not matched to a gene; V was cut back by 6 bases and J by 3 bases. This CDR3 is 15 amino acids long. The CDR3: CASSRSGSKTDTQYF. CDR3 nucleotides: TGTGCCAGCAGCCGTAGCGGGAGCAAAACAGATACGCAGTATTTT.

The chain links TRBV4-2 to TRBJ2-3; a weak D match, TRBD2 (7 bases). CDR1 is LGHNA and CDR2 is YNFKEQ in the germline V gene. The CDR3 runs to 17 residues. V shed 5 bases and J shed 0 bases, with 18 bases lying between them. The CDR3 DNA is TGTGCCAGCAGCATCAAGGGGGGGCGGCCTAGCACAGATACGCAGTATTTT. Translating it yields CASSIKGGRPSTDTQYF.

The genes are TRBV6-2 or TRBV6-3 and TRBJ1-1, with D tentatively TRBD1 (5 bases). V shed 1 base and J shed 2 bases, with 17 bases lying between them. CDR1 is MNHEY, CDR2 SVGEGT, per germline. This CDR3 spans 17 amino acids. The CDR3 DNA reads as TGTGCCAGCAGTTACTTGGCTATTGTTGGGGCTAACACTGAAGCTTTCTTT. It is translated as CASSYLAIVGANTEAFF.

On this clonotype itself: Its ends do not fully match the called genes, so a read error is possible. The chain uses TRBV6-5 and TRBJ1-1; TRBD1 matches 7 bases. CDR1 MNHEY and CDR2 SVGAGI come from the germline V gene. CDR3 length: 16 residues. The CDR3, as DNA: TGTGCCAGCAGTTACTCGAACCCAGGGGGGCATACTGTAGCTTTCTTT. Residues: CASSYSNPGGHTVAFF.

The chain uses TRBV2 and TRBJ2-3, with no clear D. The CDR3 is made up of 13 amino acids. The germline V gene has CDR1 SNHLY and CDR2 FYNNEI. V was clipped by 5 bases and J by 6 bases, with 12 bases between them. CDR3 loop: CASSLSSPDTQYF. In DNA, the CDR3 is TGTGCCAGCAGTTTGAGTAGTCCGGATACGCAGTATTTT.

This chain joins TRBV18 and TRBJ2-7; TRBD1 might be the D (7 bases). From germline, CDR1 is KGHSH and CDR2 LQKENI. V was cut by 6 bases and J by 4 bases, with 16 bases left in between. The CDR3 has 14 amino acids. The CDR3 DNA follows: TGTGCCAGCTCGCCCCAGACAGGGAGGTACGAGCAGTACGTC. As protein: CASSPQTGRYEQYV.

CDR3 bases: TGCGCCAGCAGCTTGGGGACTAGCGATGCATACGAGCAGTACTTC. Translating gives CASSLGTSDAYEQYF. The chain couples TRBV5-1 to TRBJ2-7; 9 nucleotides agree with TRBD2. The germline V gene encodes CDR1 SGHRS and CDR2 YFSETQ. CDR3 length equals 15 residues. J was trimmed by 4 bases and V by 0 bases; bases with no gene match: 5.

The chain carries TRBV6-1 and TRBJ2-3; 14 nucleotides align to TRBD2. The ends lost 6 bases at V and 0 bases at J; junction bases unmatched: 2. This CDR3 spans 16 amino acids. The germline CDR1 and CDR2 sequences are MNHNS and SASEGT. In DNA form, the CDR3 reads TGTGCCAGCAGAGGGACTAGCGGGAGTAGCACAGATACGCAGTATTTT. Its protein is CASRGTSGSSTDTQYF.

This clonotype turned up a few times. J is TRBJ1-2 and V is TRBV23-1; D unresolved. TRBV23-1 falls under the ORF class, with uncertain function. Trimming took off 0 bases at V and 1 base at J, with 18 bases between the two ends. CDR3 length: 18 residues. Written as DNA, the CDR3 is TGCGCCAGCAGTCAATCGTATGCGACACTTAAGATTAACTATGGCTACACCTTC. Its translation: CASSQSYATLKINYGYTF.

V usage is TRBV11-3 and J usage is TRBJ2-1; possibly TRBD2 for D (6 bases). Germline assignment: CDR1 SGHNT and CDR2 YENEEA. The CDR3 sequence is 14 residues long. Trimming left V 5 bases short and J 9 bases short, with 17 bases between. CDR3 residues: CASSPTGVRSEQFF. The CDR3 DNA follows: TGTGCCAGCAGCCCGACGGGGGTGAGAAGTGAGCAGTTCTTC.

CDR3 sequence: CASRPRRGAGTTEAFF. The CDR3 region has the DNA TGCGCCAGCAGGCCGAGGCGGGGGGCTGGCACCACTGAAGCTTTCTTT. The genes are TRBV23-1 and TRBJ1-1; possible D gene TRBD1, 6 bases. TRBV23-1 is identified as an open reading frame with a role that is uncertain. The CDR3 covers 16 residues. V lost 6 bases to trimming and J lost 4 bases, with 21 bases between them.

This chain links TRBV30 with TRBJ1-5; unclear D gene. The germline V gene encodes CDR1 GTSNPN and CDR2 SVGIG (reference sequence). The CDR3 has 14 amino acids. V was cut by 0 bases and J by 7 bases, with 13 bases left in between. CDR3 region: CAWSVNGDRQPQHF. For the CDR3, the DNA is TGTGCCTGGAGTGTAAACGGGGATCGGCAGCCCCAGCATTTT.

The rearrangement links TRBV23-1 to TRBJ1-4; 7 positions agree with TRBD1. TRBV23-1 is classed as an ORF, of uncertain function. The CDR3 loop spans 13 amino acids. V shed 8 bases and J 8 bases; nucleotides not matched to a gene: 8. The CDR3 protein is CASPRQGDEKLFF. In nucleotides, the CDR3 is TGCGCCAGCCCGAGGCAGGGGGACGAAAAACTGTTTTTT.